The 9 T cell receptor beta chains reported below all come from one sample, sequenced in a study of T cells in Graves' hyperthyroidism and ophthalmopathy. RNA transcripts were the template for amplifying TCR beta CDR3 regions. During a first-round RT-PCR of the TCR CDR3, the HTBI primer set was used. TCRdb reanalysed the multiplex PCR reads using MiXCR and keeps one entry per CDR3 protein. The profile shows about half a million distinct CDR3 sequences, approximately 22% of them singletons. The sequenced material came from blood. The receptor source for this set is a woman in her seventies with Graves' ophthalmopathy.

The chain recombines TRBV3-1 with TRBJ1-2; D is ambiguous. This CDR3 is 14 amino acids long. Trimming took off 1 base at V and 0 bases at J, with 6 bases between the two ends. The germline gives CDR1 LGHDT, CDR2 YNNKEL (reference sequence). CDR3: CASSQGVPNYGYTF. Written as DNA, the CDR3 is TGTGCCAGCAGCCAAGGGGTCCCTAACTATGGCTACACCTTC.

This clonotype was observed a few times. The J gene is TRBJ2-5, the V gene TRBV20-1; D unclear. The CDR3 has 13 residues. V lost 3 bases and J 8 bases, leaving 16 bases between the germline ends. The germline gives CDR1 DFQATT, CDR2 SNEGSKA (reference sequence). CDR3 DNA: TGCAGTGCTAGTAGTGGGGTTGTAGGCACCCAGTACTTC. This codes for CSASSGVVGTQYF.

The J gene is TRBJ1-5, the V gene TRBV6-1, with D uncertain. V was pared by 2 bases and J by 4 bases, with 9 bases between. Germline V gene lookup returns CDR1 MNHNS and CDR2 SASEGT. CDR3 length: 14 amino acids. The DNA for the CDR3 is TGTGCCAGCAGTGAAATAGGTCGAAATCAGCCCCAGCATTTT. It translates to CASSEIGRNQPQHF.

J is TRBJ1-5 and V is TRBV4-1; 8 bases line up with TRBD1. CDR1 is MGHRA, CDR2 YSYEKL, per germline. The CDR3 runs to 15 residues. The junction had 5 bases not matched to a gene; V was cut back by 0 bases and J by 7 bases. The CDR3 nucleotides read TGCGCCAGCAGCCAAGATATAGGACAGGGCCAGCCCCAGCATTTT. The encoded protein is CASSQDIGQGQPQHF.

This clonotype was picked up a small number of times. This chain uses TRBV5-1 with TRBJ2-1; 12 bases are a match to TRBD1. The length of the CDR3 is 14 residues. CDR1 is SGHRS and CDR2 is YFSETQ in the germline V gene. V trimming: 3 bases; J trimming: 7 bases; junction bases outside the gene matches: 2. CDR3 residues: CASSWGQGANEQFF. The DNA of the CDR3 is TGCGCCAGCAGCTGGGGACAGGGGGCGAATGAGCAGTTCTTC.

As concerns this clonotype: This sequence may be a read error, since a much larger clone differs from it by one base. The chain has TRBV20-1 and TRBJ2-3; 9 bases are a match to TRBD1. Germline-derived CDR1 and CDR2 are DFQATT and SNEGSKA (reference sequence). The CDR3 is 15 residues long. The trim removed 3 bases at V and 3 bases at J, leaving 7 bases unmatched. The CDR3 here is CSARRGTGWTDTQYF. CDR3 DNA sequence: TGCAGTGCTAGGAGGGGGACAGGGTGGACAGATACGCAGTATTTT.

With regard to this clonotype: One end of the junction fails to match germline, which may point to a read error. The V gene is TRBV6-5, the J gene TRBJ1-1, with D unresolved. This CDR3 region has 15 residues. Per the germline V gene, CDR1 is MNHEY and CDR2 is SVGAGI. The CDR3 DNA is TGTGCCGGCAGCTATAACTCGGGTAGGAACACTGAAGCTTTCTTT. Encoded protein: CAGSYNSGRNTEAFF.

The rearrangement joins TRBV5-1 to TRBJ2-2; D is unclear. The germline V gene has CDR1 SGHRS and CDR2 YFSETQ. The CDR3 sequence is 15 residues long. Trimming shortened V by 3 bases and J by 0 bases, and 9 bases separated the two germline ends. CDR3 DNA: TGCGCCAGCAGCTCTACAAGAGCGAACACCGGGGAGCTGTTTTTT. Translating it yields CASSSTRANTGELFF.

The V call is TRBV11-2, the J call TRBJ1-3; no definite D call. Germline CDR1 reads SGHAT; CDR2 reads FQNNGV. This CDR3 region has 16 residues. The V and J ends lost 5 bases and 0 bases respectively, with 14 bases between them. The chain's CDR3 is CASSPAGPNSGNTIYF. Here the CDR3 DNA reads TGTGCCAGCAGCCCGGCCGGGCCCAACTCTGGAAACACCATATATTTT.